This T cell receptor (beta chain) derives from a study of T cell changes during pregnancy in multiple sclerosis. In germline, CDR1 is SGHAT, CDR2 FQDESV (reference sequence). The CDR3 is made up of 13 amino acids. The V end was cut by 2 bases, the J end by 4 bases, with 8 bases between. TCRdb keeps only in-frame clones here, not all; method: immunoSEQ multiplex PCR. The table includes some 40,000 clones, 92% detected once. The origin of this receptor is a female donor with multiple sclerosis, enrolled in a pregnancy study. The sequenced sample was peripheral blood. The V gene is TRBV11-1, the J gene TRBJ2-5; D is unclear. In DNA, the CDR3 is TGTGCCAGCAGCTTACCCCAGACAGAGACCCAGTACTTC. It yields the protein CASSLPQTETQYF.